The clone carrying this TCR beta chain was found a few times. Antigen: not known. This entry is derived from a study of Ad26.COV2.S vaccination and SARS-CoV-2 variants. General study findings and limits: Measures of TCR breadth and depth may have fallen short of total T cell responses.

Regarding treatment: some 19 received Ad26.COV2.S at low or high dose, single or two shots; about 5 received placebo; per-sample allocation not given. Day 63 following the first vaccine or placebo injection was when the samples were taken. CDR1 is MNHNY and CDR2 is SVGAGI in the germline V gene (reference sequence). Trimming removed 2 bases from V and 5 bases from J; junction bases left unmatched: 3. This CDR3 contains 14 residues. TCRdb's table, derived via immunoSEQ multiplex PCR, lists solely in-frame clones and lacks some. The sample shows some 390,000 clones, 75% to 90% of them seen only once. This chain links TRBV6-6 with TRBJ2-5, with 9 bases aligning to TRBD2. This receptor was obtained from a person between 18 and 65 years old who received the Ad26.COV2.S COVID-19 vaccine or a placebo. The starting material was peripheral blood, obtained in a trial of Ad26.COV2.S vaccine versus placebo. In nucleotides, the CDR3 is TGTGCCAGCAGTTACCTCACTAGCGGGGAGACCCAGTACTTC. This codes for CASSYLTSGETQYF.